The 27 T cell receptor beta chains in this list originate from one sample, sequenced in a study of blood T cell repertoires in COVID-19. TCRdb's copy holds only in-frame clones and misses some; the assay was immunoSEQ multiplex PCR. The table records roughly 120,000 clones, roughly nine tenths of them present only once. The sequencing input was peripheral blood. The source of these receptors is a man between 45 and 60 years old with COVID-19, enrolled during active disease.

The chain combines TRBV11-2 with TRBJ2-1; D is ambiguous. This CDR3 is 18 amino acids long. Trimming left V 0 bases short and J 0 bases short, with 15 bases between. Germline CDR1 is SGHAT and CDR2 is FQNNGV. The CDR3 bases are TGTGCCAGCAGCTTAGATCGGAGCGAGATCACCTCCTACAATGAGCAGTTCTTC. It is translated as CASSLDRSEITSYNEQFF. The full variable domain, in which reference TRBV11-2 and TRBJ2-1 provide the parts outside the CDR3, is EAGVAQSPRYKIIEKRQSVAFWCNPISGHATLYWYQQILGQGPKLLIQFQNNGVVDDSQLPKDRFSAERLKGVDSTLKIQPAKLEDSAVYLCASSLDRSEITSYNEQFFGPGTRLTVL.

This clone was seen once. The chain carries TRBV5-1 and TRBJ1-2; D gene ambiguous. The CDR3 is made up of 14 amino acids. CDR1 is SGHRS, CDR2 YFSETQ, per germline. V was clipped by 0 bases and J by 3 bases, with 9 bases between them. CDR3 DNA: TGCGCCAGCAGCTTGGGAGGTTCTGACTATGGCTACACCTTC. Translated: CASSLGGSDYGYTF.

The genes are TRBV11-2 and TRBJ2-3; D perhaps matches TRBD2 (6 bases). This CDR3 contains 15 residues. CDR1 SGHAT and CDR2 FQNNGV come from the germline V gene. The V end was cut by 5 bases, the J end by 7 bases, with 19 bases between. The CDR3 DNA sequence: TGTGCCAGCAGCCGATCGGGGGAGCTGGGGAATACGCAGTATTTT. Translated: CASSRSGELGNTQYF.

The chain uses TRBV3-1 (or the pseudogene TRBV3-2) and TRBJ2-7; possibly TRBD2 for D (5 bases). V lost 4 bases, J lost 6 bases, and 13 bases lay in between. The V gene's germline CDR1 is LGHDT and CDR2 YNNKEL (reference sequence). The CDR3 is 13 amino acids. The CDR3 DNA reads TGTGCCAGCAGCCGATTCGTCCGGGGCGAGCAGTACTTC. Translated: CASSRFVRGEQYF.

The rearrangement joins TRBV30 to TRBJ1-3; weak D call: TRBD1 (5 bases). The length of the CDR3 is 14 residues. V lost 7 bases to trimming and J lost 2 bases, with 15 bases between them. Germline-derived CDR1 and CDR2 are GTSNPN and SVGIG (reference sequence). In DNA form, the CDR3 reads TGTGCCTCCAATCGGGGGGTGGCTGGAAACACCATATATTTT. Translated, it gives CASNRGVAGNTIYF.

The CDR3 spells CASRSSGSNEQYF. CDR3 nucleotide sequence: TGTGCCAGCAGGTCTAGCGGGAGTAACGAGCAGTACTTC. The chain links TRBV28 to TRBJ2-7; the match to TRBD2 covers 10 bases. With V trimmed by 6 bases and J by 5 bases, 4 bases remained unmatched. The CDR3 runs to 13 residues. Germline V gene data show CDR1 as MDHEN and CDR2 as SYDVKM.

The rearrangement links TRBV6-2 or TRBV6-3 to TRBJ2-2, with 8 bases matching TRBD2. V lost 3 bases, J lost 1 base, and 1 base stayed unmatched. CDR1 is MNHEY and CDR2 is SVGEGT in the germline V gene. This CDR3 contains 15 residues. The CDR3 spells CASSYSGVNTGELFF. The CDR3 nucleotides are TGTGCCAGCAGTTATAGCGGGGTGAACACCGGGGAGCTGTTTTTT.

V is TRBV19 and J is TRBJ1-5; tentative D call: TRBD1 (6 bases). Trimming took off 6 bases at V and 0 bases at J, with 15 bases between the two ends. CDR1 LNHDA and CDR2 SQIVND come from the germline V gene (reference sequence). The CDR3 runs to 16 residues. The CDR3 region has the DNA TGTGCCAGTAGCCTAACCGGGACATCTAGCAATCAGCCCCAGCATTTT. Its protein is CASSLTGTSSNQPQHF.

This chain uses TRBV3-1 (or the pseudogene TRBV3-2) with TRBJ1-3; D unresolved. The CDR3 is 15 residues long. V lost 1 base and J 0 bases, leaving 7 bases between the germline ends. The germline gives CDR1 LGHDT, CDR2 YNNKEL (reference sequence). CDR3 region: CASSQGVVSGNTIYF. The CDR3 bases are TGTGCCAGCAGCCAAGGCGTGGTCTCTGGAAACACCATATATTTT.

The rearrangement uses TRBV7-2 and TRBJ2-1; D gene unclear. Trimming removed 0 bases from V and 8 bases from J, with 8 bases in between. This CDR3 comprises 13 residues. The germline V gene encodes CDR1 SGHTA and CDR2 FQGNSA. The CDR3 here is CASSLARSYEQFF. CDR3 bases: TGTGCCAGCAGCTTAGCGCGGAGCTATGAGCAGTTCTTC.

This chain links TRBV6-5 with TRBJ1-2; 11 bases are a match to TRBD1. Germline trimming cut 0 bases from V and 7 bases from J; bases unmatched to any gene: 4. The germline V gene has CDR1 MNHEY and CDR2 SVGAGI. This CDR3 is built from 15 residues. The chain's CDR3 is CASSYSGDRGIGYTF. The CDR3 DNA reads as TGTGCCAGCAGTTACTCGGGGGACAGGGGGATTGGCTACACCTTC.

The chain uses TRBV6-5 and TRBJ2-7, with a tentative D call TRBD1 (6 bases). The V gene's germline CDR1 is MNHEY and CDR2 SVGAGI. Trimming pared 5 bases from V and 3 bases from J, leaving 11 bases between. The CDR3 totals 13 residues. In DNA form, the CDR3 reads TGTGCCAGCAGTAGGGAACAGGGCTACGAGCAGTACTTC. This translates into CASSREQGYEQYF.

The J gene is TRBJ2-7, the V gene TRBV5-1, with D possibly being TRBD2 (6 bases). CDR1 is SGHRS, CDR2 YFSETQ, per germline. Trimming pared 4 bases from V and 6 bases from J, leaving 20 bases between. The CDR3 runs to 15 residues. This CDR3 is CASSLSGTAFGEQYF. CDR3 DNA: TGCGCCAGCAGCCTTTCCGGGACTGCGTTTGGCGAGCAGTACTTC.

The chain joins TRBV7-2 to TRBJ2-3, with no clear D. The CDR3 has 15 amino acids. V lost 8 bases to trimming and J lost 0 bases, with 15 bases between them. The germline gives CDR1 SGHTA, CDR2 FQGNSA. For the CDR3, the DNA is TGTGCCAGCTTCCGCTCGGCGGCTAGCACAGATACGCAGTATTTT. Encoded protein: CASFRSAASTDTQYF.

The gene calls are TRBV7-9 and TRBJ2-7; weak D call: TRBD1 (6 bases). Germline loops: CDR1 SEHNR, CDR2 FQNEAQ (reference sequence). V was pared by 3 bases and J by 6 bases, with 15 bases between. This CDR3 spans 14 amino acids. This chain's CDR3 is CASSFRQDTGEQYF. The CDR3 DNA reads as TGTGCCAGCAGCTTTCGACAGGACACGGGCGAGCAGTACTTC.

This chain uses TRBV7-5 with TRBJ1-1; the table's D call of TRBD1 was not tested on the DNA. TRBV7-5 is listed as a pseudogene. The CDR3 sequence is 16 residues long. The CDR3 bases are TGTGTCAGAAGCTTAGCGGGACAGGTATCGAACACTGAAGCTTTCTTT. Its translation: CVRSLAGQVSNTEAFF.

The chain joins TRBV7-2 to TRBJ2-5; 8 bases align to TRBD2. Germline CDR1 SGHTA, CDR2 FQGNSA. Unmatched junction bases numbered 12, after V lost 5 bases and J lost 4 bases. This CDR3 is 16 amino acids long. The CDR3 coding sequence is TGTGCCAGCAGCCAAATTGAGTTAGCGGGAAGAGAGACCCAGTACTTC. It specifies CASSQIELAGRETQYF.

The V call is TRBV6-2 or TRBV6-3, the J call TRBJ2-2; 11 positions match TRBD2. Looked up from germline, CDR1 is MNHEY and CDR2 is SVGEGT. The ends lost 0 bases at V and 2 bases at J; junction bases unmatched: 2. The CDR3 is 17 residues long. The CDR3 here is CASSYSGTSGNTGELFF. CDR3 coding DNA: TGTGCCAGCAGTTACTCGGGGACTAGCGGAAACACCGGGGAGCTGTTTTTT.

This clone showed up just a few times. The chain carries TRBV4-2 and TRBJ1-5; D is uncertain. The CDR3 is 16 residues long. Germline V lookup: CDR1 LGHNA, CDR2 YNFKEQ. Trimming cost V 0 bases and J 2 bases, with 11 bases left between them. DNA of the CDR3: TGTGCCAGCAGCCAAGAAGGGAGTAGGGGCAATCAGCCCCAGCATTTT. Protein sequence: CASSQEGSRGNQPQHF.

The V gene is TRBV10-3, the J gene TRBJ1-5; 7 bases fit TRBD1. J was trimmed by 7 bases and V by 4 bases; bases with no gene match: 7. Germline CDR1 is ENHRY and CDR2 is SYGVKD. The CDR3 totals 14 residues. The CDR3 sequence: CAISARQGQQPQHF. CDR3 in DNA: TGTGCCATCAGTGCTAGACAGGGTCAACAGCCCCAGCATTTT.

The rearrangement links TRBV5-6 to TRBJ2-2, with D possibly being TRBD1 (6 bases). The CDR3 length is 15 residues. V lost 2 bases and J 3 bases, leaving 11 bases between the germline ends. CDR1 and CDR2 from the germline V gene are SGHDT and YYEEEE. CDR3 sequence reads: CASSFPGDHTGELFF. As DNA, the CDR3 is TGTGCCAGCAGCTTCCCAGGGGATCACACCGGGGAGCTGTTTTTT.

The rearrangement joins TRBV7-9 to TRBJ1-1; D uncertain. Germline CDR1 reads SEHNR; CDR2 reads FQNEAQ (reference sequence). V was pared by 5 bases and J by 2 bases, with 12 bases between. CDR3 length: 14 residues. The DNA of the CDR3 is TGTGCCAGCAGCCCTTGGGCCGTAAACACTGAAGCTTTCTTT. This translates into CASSPWAVNTEAFF.

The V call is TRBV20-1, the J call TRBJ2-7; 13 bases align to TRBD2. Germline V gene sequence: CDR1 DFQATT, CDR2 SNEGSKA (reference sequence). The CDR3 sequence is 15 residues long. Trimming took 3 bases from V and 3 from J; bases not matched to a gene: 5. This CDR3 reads CSASDWTSGSYEQYF. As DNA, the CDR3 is TGCAGTGCTAGTGATTGGACTAGCGGGAGCTACGAGCAGTACTTC.

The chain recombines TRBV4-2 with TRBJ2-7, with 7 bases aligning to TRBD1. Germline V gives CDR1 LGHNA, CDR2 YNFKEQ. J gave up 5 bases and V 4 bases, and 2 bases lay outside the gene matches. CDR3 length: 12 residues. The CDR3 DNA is TGTGCCAGCAGCCCGACAGGGAACGAGCAGTACGTC. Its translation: CASSPTGNEQYV.

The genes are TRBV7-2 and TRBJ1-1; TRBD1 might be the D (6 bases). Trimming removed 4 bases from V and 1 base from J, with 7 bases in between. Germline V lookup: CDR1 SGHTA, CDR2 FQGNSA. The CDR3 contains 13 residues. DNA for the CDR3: TGTGCCAGCAGCTCGGACAGGAACACTGAAGCTTTCTTT. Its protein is CASSSDRNTEAFF.

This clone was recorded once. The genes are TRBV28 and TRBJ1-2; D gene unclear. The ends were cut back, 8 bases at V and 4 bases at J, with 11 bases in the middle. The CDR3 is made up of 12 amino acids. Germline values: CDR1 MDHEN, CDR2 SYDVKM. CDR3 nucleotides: TGTGCCAGCCATTCAGGTTCCTATGGCTACACCTTC. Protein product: CASHSGSYGYTF.

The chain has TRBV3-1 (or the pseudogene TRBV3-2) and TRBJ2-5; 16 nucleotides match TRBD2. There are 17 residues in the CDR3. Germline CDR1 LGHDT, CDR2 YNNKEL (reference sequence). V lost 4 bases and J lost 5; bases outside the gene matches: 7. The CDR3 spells CASSRGTSGRAMETQYF. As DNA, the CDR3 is TGTGCCAGCAGCCGCGGGACTAGCGGGAGGGCCATGGAGACCCAGTACTTC.